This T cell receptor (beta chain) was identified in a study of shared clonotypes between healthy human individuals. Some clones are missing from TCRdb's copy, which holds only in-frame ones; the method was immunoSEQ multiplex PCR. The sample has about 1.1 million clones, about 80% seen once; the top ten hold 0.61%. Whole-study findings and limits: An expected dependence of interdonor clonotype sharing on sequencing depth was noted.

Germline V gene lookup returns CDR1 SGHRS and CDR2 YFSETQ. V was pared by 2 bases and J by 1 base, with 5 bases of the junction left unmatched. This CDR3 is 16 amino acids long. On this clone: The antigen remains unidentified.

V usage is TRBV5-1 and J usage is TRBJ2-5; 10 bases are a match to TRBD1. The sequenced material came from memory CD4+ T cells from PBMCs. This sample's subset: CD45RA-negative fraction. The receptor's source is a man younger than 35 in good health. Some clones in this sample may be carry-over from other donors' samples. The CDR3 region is CASSFGTGVLQETQYF. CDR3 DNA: TGCGCCAGCAGCTTTGGGACAGGGGTTCTCCAAGAGACCCAGTACTTC. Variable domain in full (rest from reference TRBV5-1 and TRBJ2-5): KAGVTQTPRYLIKTRGQQVTLSCSPISGHRSVSWYQQTPGQGLQFLFEYFSETQRNKGNFPGRFSGRQFSNSRSEMNVSTLELGDSALYLCASSFGTGVLQETQYFGPGTRLLVL.